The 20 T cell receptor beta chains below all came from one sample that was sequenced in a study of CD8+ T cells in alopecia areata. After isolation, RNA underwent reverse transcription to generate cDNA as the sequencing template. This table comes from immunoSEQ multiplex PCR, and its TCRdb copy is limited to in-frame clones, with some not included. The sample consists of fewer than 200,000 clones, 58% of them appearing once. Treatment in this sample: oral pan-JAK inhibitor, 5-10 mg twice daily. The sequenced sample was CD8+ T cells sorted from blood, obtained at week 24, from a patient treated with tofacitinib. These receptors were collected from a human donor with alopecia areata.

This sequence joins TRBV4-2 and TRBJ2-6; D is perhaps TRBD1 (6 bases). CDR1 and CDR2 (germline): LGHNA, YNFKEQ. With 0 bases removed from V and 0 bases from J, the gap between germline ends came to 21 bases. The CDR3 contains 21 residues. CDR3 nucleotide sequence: TGTGCCAGCAGCCAAGATCGGTTCGTATCGTTGGGACACTCTGGGGCCAACGTCCTGACTTTC. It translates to CASSQDRFVSLGHSGANVLTF.

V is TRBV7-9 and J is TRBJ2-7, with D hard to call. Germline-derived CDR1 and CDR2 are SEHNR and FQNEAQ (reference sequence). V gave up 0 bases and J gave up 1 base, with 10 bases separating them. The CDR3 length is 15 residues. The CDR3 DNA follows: TGTGCCAGCAGCTTAGCGGTGGACCCTTCCTACGAGCAGTACTTC. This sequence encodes CASSLAVDPSYEQYF.

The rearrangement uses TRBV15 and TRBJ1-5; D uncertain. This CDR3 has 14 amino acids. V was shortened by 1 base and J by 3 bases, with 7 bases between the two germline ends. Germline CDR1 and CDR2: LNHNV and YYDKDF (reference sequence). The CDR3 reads CATSRAGINQPQHF. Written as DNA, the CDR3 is TGTGCCACCAGCAGAGCAGGAATCAATCAGCCCCAGCATTTT.

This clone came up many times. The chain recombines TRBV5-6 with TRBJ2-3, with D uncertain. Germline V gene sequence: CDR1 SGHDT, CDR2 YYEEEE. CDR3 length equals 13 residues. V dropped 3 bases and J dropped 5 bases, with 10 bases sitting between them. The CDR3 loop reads CASSYGPGDTQYF. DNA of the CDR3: TGTGCCAGCAGCTACGGCCCAGGAGATACGCAGTATTTT.

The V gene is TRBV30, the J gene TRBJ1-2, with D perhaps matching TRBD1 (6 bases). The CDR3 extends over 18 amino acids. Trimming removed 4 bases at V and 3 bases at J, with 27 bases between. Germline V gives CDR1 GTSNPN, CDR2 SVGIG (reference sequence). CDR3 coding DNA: TGTGCCTGGAATTTGCCTGATGGGACATCACCTAAGTACTATGGCTACACCTTC. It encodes CAWNLPDGTSPKYYGYTF.

CDR3 in DNA: TGTGCCAGCAGCCCAGAGTCTTCCATAATAACAGATACGCAGTATTTT. Translation gives CASSPESSIITDTQYF. V is TRBV4-2 and J is TRBJ2-3; no definite D call. Germline assignment: CDR1 LGHNA and CDR2 YNFKEQ. This CDR3 is built from 16 residues. The V gene lost 4 bases and the J gene lost 3 bases, with 17 bases spanning the gap.

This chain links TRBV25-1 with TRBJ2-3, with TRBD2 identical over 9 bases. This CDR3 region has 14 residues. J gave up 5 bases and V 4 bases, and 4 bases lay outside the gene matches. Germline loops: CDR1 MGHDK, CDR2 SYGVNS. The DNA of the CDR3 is TGTGCCAGCAGTGGCGGGGGGGGACGAGATACGCAGTATTTT. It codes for CASSGGGGRDTQYF.

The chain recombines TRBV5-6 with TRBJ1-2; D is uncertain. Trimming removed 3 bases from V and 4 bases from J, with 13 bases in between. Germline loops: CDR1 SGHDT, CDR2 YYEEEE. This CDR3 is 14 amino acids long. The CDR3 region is CASSSGRTLYGYTF. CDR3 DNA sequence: TGTGCCAGCAGCTCCGGACGGACCCTCTATGGCTACACCTTC.

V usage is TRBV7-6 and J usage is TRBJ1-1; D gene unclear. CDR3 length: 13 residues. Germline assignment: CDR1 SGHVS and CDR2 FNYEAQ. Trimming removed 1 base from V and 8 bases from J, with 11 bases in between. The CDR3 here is CASSLERGEEAFF. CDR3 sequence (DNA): TGTGCCAGCAGCTTAGAACGGGGAGAGGAAGCTTTCTTT. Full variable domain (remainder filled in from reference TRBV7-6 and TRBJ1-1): GAGVSQSPRYKVTKRGQDVALRCDPISGHVSLYWYRQALGQGPEFLTYFNYEAQQDKSGLPNDRFSAERPEGSISTLTIQRTEQRDSAMYRCASSLERGEEAFFGQGTRLTVV.

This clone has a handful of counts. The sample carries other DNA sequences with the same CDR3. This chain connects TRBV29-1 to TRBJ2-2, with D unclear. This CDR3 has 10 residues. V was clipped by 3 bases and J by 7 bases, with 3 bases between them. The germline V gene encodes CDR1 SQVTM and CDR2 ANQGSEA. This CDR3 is CSVEDGELFF. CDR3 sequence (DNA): TGCAGCGTTGAGGACGGGGAGCTGTTTTTT.

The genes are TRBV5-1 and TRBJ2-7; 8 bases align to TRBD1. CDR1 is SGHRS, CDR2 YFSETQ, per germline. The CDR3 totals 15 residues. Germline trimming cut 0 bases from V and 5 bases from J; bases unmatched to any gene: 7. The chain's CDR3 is CASSLGGQGLHEQYF. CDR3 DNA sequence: TGCGCCAGCAGCTTGGGTGGACAGGGTCTGCACGAGCAGTACTTC. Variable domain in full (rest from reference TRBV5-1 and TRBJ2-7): KAGVTQTPRYLIKTRGQQVTLSCSPISGHRSVSWYQQTPGQGLQFLFEYFSETQRNKGNFPGRFSGRQFSNSRSEMNVSTLELGDSALYLCASSLGGQGLHEQYFGPGTRLTVT.

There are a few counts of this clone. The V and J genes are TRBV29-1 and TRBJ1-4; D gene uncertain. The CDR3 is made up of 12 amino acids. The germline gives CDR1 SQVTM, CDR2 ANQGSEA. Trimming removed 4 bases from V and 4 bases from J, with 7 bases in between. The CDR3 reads CSVGHDNEKLFF. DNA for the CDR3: TGCAGCGTTGGACACGATAATGAAAAACTGTTTTTT.

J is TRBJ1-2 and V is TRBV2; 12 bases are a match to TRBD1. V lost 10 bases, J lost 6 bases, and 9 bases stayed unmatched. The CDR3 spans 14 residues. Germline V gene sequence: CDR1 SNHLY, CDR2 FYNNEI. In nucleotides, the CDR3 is TGTGCCACCCCGGGACAGGGGGCTTCAGATGGCTACACCTTC. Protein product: CATPGQGASDGYTF.

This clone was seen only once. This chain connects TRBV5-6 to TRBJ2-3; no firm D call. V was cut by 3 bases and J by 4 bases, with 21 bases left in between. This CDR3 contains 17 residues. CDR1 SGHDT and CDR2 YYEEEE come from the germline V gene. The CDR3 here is CASSSPWAVSVPDTQYF. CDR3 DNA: TGTGCCAGCAGCTCTCCCTGGGCAGTAAGTGTTCCAGATACGCAGTATTTT.

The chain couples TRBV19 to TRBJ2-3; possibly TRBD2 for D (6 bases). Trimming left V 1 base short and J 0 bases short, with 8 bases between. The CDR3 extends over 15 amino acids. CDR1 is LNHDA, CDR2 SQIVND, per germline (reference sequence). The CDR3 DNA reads TGTGCCAGTAGTATAGGTGGGGGGAGCACAGATACGCAGTATTTT. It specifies CASSIGGGSTDTQYF.

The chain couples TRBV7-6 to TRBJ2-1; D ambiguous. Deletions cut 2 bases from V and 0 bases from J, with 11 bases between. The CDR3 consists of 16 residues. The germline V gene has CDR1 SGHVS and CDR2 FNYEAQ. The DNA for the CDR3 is TGTGCCAGCAGCTTACCGTCGATAAGCTCCTACAATGAGCAGTTCTTC. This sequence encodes CASSLPSISSYNEQFF.

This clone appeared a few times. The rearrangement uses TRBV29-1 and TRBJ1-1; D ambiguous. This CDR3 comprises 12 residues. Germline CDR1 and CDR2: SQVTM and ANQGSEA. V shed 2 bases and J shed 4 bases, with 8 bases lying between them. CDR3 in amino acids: CSVEMEGTEAFF. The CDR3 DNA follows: TGCAGCGTTGAAATGGAGGGCACTGAAGCTTTCTTT.

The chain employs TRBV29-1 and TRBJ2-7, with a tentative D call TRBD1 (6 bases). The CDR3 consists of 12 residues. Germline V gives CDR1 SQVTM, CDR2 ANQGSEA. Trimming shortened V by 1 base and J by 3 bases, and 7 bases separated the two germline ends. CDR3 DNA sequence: TGCAGCGTTGAAGGACAGGACTACGAGCAGTACTTC. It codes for CSVEGQDYEQYF.

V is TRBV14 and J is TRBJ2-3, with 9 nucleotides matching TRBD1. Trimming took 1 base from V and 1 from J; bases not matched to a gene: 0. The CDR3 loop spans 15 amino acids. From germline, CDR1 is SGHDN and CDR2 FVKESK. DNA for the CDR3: TGTGCCAGCAGCCAAGGGGACAGGGGCACAGATACGCAGTATTTT. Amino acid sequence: CASSQGDRGTDTQYF.

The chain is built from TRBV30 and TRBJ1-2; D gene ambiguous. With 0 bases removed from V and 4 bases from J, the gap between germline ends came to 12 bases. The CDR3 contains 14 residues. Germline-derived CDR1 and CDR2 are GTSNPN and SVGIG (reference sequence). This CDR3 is CAWSVPRVIYGYTF. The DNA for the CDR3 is TGTGCCTGGAGTGTACCGCGGGTTATCTATGGCTACACCTTC.